The T cell receptor (beta chain) under discussion was sequenced for a study of TIL therapy for anti-PD-1-resistant metastatic lung cancer. Background on the study: Patients then received nivolumab; progressors got lymphodepletion, TIL and IL-2. Median tumor mutation burden was about 1.5 mutations per megabase. Points from the study as a whole: TIL clonotype persistence in blood showed no apparent association with response.

This was the immunoSEQ v3 assay. Profiling relied on immunoSEQ multiplex PCR, and the TCRdb table lists in-frame clones only, not all of them. This table holds some 60,000 clones, less than 85% found once. As concerns this clone: Its antigen is currently unknown.

Noted time point: pre-treatment sample, taken before nivolumab and TIL therapy. Patients were adults with stage 4 NSCLC. This receptor was identified in a person between 30 and 79 years old with non-small cell lung cancer. Sequenced material: blood, taken at baseline.

CDR3 DNA sequence: TGCGCCAGCAGCCAAGACCCCAGGGTATTGAGGGATGAGCAGTTCTTC. Its protein is CASSQDPRVLRDEQFF. The chain combines TRBV4-3 with TRBJ2-1; TRBD1 or TRBD2 may be the D gene (5 bases each). V was clipped by 0 bases and J by 8 bases, with 17 bases between them. Per the germline V gene, CDR1 is LGHNA and CDR2 is YSLEER. CDR3 length equals 16 residues.